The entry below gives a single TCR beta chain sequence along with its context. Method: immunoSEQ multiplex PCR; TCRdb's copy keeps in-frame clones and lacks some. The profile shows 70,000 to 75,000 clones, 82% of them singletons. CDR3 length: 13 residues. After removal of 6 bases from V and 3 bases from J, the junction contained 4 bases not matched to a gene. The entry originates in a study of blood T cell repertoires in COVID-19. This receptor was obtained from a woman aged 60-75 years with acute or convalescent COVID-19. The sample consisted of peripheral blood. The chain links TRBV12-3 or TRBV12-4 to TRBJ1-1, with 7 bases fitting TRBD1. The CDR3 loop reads CASSSTGDTEAFF. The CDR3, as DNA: TGTGCCAGCAGCTCCACAGGGGACACTGAAGCTTTCTTT.